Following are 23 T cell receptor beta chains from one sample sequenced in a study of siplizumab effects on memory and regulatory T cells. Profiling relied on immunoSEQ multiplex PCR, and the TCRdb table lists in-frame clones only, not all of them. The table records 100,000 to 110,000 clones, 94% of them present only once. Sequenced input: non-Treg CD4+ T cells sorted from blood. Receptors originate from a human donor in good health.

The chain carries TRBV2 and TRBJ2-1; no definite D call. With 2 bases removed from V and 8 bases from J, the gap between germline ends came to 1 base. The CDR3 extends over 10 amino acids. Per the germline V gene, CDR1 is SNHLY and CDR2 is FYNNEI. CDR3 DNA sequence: TGTGCCAGCAGTGAATATGAGCAGTTCTTC. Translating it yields CASSEYEQFF.

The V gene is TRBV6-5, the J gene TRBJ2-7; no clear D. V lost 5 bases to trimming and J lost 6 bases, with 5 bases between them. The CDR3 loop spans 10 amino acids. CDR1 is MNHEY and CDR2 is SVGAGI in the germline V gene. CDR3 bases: TGTGCCAGCAGTGAAGCCGAGCAGTACTTC. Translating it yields CASSEAEQYF.

The CDR3 DNA follows: TGTGCCAGCAGTAGTGGCGGACAGGGAAGGGAAAAACTGTTTTTT. Its protein is CASSSGGQGREKLFF. This chain links TRBV28 with TRBJ1-4; TRBD1 agrees at 8 bases. V lost 5 bases, J lost 8 bases, and 10 bases stayed unmatched. The CDR3 runs to 15 residues. Germline lookup yields CDR1 MDHEN and CDR2 SYDVKM.

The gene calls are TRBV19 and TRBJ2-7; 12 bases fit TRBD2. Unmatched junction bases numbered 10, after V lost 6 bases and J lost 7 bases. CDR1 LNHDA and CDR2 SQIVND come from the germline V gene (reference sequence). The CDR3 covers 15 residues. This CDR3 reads CASSTGRLAGVEQYF. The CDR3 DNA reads TGTGCCAGTAGCACAGGGCGACTAGCGGGAGTGGAGCAGTACTTC.

For the CDR3, the DNA is TGTGCCAGCTCACCGGGGGCGGAAAACAATGAGCAGTTCTTC. It translates to CASSPGAENNEQFF. The chain links TRBV18 to TRBJ2-1; possibly TRBD1 for D (6 bases). The CDR3 is 14 residues long. V was trimmed by 3 bases and J by 5 bases, leaving 11 bases between them. Per the germline V gene, CDR1 is KGHSH and CDR2 is LQKENI.

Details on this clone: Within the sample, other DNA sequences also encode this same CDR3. Written as DNA, the CDR3 is TGTGCCAGCAGCTTGGACGGCAACTATGGCTACACCTTC. It specifies CASSLDGNYGYTF. V is TRBV7-9 and J is TRBJ1-2; no reliable D call. The CDR3 is made up of 13 amino acids. Trimming removed 3 bases from V and 2 bases from J, with 7 bases in between. Germline CDR1 and CDR2: SEHNR and FQNEAQ (reference sequence).

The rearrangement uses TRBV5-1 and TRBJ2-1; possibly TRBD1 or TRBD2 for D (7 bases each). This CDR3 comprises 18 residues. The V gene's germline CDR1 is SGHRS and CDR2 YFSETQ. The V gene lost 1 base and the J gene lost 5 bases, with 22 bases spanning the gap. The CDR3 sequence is CASSLTITAGQNNNEQFF. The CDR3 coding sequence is TGCGCCAGCAGCTTGACCATCACAGCGGGACAGAATAACAATGAGCAGTTCTTC.

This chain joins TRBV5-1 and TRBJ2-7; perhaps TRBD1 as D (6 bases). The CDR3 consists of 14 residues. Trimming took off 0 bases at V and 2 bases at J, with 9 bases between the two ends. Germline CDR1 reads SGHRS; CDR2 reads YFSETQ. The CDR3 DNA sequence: TGCGCCAGCAGCTTGGTTTGGGGGCCCTACGAGCAGTACTTC. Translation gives CASSLVWGPYEQYF.

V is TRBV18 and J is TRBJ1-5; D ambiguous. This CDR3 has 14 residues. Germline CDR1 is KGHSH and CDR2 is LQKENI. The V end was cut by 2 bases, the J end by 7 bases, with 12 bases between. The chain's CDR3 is CASSPWSVAQPQHF. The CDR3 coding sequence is TGTGCCAGCTCACCATGGTCCGTTGCCCAGCCCCAGCATTTT.

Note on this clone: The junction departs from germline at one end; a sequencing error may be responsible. This CDR3 reads CASSPQGTIEKLFF. The CDR3 nucleotides are TGTGCCAGCTCTCCACAGGGAACTATAGAAAAACTGTTTTTT. The chain joins TRBV18 to TRBJ1-4; D is possibly TRBD1 (6 bases). Germline assignment: CDR1 KGHSH and CDR2 LQKENI. CDR3 length: 14 residues.

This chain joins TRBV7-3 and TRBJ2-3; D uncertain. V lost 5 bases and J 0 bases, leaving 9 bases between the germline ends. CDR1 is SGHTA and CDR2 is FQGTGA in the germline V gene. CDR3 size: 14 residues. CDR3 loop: CASSPFGSTDTQYF. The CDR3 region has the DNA TGTGCCAGCAGCCCCTTCGGGAGCACAGATACGCAGTATTTT.

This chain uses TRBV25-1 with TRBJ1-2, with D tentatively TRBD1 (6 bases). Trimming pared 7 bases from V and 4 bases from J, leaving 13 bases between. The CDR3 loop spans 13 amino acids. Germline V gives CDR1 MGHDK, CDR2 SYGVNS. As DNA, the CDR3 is TGTGCCAGCATGGGGGGGCCGAGCTATGGCTACACCTTC. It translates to CASMGGPSYGYTF.

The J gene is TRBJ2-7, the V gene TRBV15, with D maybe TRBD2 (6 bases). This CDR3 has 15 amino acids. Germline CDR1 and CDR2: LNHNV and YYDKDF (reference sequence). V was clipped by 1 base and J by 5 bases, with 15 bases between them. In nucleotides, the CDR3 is TGTGCCACCAGCAGAGCTCAGGAGGGGTTCCACGAGCAGTACTTC. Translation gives CATSRAQEGFHEQYF.

CDR3 in DNA: TGTGCCACCAGCAGAGATAGGGGGCTGGAGACCCAGTACTTC. This translates into CATSRDRGLETQYF. The chain uses TRBV15 and TRBJ2-5; 7 bases are a match to TRBD1. This CDR3 is 14 amino acids long. V was pared by 0 bases and J by 5 bases, with 3 bases of the junction left unmatched. Looked up from germline, CDR1 is LNHNV and CDR2 is YYDKDF (reference sequence).

CDR3 DNA: TGTGCCAGCGGCACGGAGGGAGATACGCAGTATTTT. Amino acids: CASGTEGDTQYF. The J gene is TRBJ2-3, the V gene TRBV6-6; a possible D gene is TRBD2 (6 bases). CDR1 is MNHNY, CDR2 SVGAGI, per germline (reference sequence). Trimming left V 8 bases short and J 5 bases short, with 11 bases between. This CDR3 has 12 amino acids.

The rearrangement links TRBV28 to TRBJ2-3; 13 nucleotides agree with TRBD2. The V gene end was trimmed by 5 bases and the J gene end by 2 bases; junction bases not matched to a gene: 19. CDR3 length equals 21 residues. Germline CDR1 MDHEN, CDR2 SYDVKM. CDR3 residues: CASSGDLALAGGRGATDTQYF. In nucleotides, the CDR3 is TGTGCCAGCAGTGGGGACCTGGCACTAGCGGGAGGGCGGGGGGCCACAGATACGCAGTATTTT.

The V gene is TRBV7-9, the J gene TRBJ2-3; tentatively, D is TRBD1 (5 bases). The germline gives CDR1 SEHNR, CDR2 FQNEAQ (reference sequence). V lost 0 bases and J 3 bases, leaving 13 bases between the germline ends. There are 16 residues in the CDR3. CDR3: CASSLARPGPTDTQYF. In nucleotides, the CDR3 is TGTGCCAGCAGCTTAGCCCGGCCAGGGCCGACAGATACGCAGTATTTT.

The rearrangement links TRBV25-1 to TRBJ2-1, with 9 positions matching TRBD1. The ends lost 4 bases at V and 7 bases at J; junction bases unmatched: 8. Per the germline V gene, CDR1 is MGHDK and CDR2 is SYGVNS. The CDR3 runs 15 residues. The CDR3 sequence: CASSVPGTGRNEQFF. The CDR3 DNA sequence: TGTGCCAGCAGTGTACCTGGGACAGGGAGGAATGAGCAGTTCTTC.

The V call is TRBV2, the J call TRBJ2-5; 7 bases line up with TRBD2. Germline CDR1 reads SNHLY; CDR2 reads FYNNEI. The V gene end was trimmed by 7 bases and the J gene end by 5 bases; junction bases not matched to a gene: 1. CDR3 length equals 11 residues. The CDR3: CASNGGETQYF. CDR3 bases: TGTGCCAGCAACGGGGGGGAGACCCAGTACTTC.

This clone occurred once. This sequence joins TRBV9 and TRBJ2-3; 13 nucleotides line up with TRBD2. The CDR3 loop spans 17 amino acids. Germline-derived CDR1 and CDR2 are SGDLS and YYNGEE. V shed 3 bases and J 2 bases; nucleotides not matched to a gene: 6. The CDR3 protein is CASSAPLAGGATDTQYF. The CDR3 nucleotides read TGTGCCAGCAGCGCCCCACTAGCGGGAGGGGCCACAGATACGCAGTATTTT.

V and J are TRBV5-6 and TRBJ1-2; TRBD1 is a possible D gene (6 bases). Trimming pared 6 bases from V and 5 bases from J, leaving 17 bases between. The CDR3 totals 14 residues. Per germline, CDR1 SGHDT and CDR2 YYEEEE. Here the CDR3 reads CASTGQTTGYGYTF. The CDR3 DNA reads TGTGCCAGCACGGGACAAACGACAGGTTATGGCTACACCTTC.

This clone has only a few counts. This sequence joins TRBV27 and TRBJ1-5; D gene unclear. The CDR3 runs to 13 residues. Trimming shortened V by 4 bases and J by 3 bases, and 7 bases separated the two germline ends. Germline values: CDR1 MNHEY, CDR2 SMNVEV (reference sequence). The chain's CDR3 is CASSSRDNQPQHF. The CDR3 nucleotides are TGTGCCAGCAGTTCGAGGGACAATCAGCCCCAGCATTTT.

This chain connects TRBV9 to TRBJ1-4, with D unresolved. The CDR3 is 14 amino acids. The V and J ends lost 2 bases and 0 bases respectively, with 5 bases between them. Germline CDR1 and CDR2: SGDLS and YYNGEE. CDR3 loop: CASSVGTTNEKLFF. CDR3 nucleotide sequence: TGTGCCAGCAGCGTGGGGACAACTAATGAAAAACTGTTTTTT.